The next 31 T cell receptor beta chains were all read from a single sample in a study of cytomegalovirus exposure and HLA in healthy donors. 60 Vbeta and 13 Jbeta primers were used in PCR. Sequenced by immunoSEQ multiplex PCR; TCRdb stores in-frame clones only, minus some. In all, the sample yields about 75,000 clones. The specimen was PBMCs. Every receptor here comes from a man aged 40-50 years in good health and CMV-seronegative.

V usage is TRBV7-2 and J usage is TRBJ2-3; 12 bases are shared with TRBD2. The germline V gene has CDR1 SGHTA and CDR2 FQGNSA. After removal of 5 bases from V and 6 bases from J, the junction contained 9 bases not matched to a gene. The CDR3 has 16 residues. CDR3 protein: CASSPGTSGLGDTQYF. As DNA, the CDR3 is TGTGCCAGCAGCCCCGGGACTAGCGGGCTCGGTGATACGCAGTATTTT.

J is TRBJ1-4 and V is TRBV4-1, with D unresolved. The V gene lost 1 base and the J gene lost 2 bases, with 8 bases spanning the gap. This CDR3 region has 15 residues. Germline V CDR1 and CDR2: MGHRA, YSYEKL. CDR3 amino acids: CASSQVAGTNEKLFF. The DNA for the CDR3 is TGCGCCAGCAGCCAAGTAGCGGGGACTAATGAAAAACTGTTTTTT.

The rearrangement uses TRBV27 and TRBJ1-1; possibly TRBD1 for D (5 bases). The CDR3 contains 16 residues. Per germline, CDR1 MNHEY and CDR2 SMNVEV (reference sequence). V lost 2 bases and J lost 0, with 13 bases in between. The CDR3 region has the DNA TGTGCCAGCAGTTTAAGGGGACTGACCATGAACACTGAAGCTTTCTTT. Translated: CASSLRGLTMNTEAFF.

This chain uses TRBV18 with TRBJ1-6; D unclear. Between the trimmed V and J ends, which lost 2 bases and 9 bases, there was a span of 11 bases. CDR1 is KGHSH and CDR2 is LQKENI in the germline V gene. This CDR3 spans 14 amino acids. In nucleotides, the CDR3 is TGTGCCAGCTCACCAGCTACGGAGCCTTCACCCCTCCACTTT. Its translation: CASSPATEPSPLHF.

The chain uses TRBV5-1 and TRBJ1-6; TRBD1 is a possible D gene (6 bases). The CDR3 has 15 amino acids. With 0 bases removed from V and 5 bases from J, the gap between germline ends came to 9 bases. The germline V gene encodes CDR1 SGHRS and CDR2 YFSETQ. CDR3: CASSLAGQNNSPLHF. CDR3 DNA sequence: TGCGCCAGCAGCTTGGCCGGACAGAATAATTCACCCCTCCACTTT. The complete variable domain, with remaining parts taken from reference TRBV5-1 and TRBJ1-6, reads KAGVTQTPRYLIKTRGQQVTLSCSPISGHRSVSWYQQTPGQGLQFLFEYFSETQRNKGNFPGRFSGRQFSNSRSEMNVSTLELGDSALYLCASSLAGQNNSPLHFGNGTRLTVT.

V and J are TRBV7-9 and TRBJ1-6, with 7 positions matching TRBD1. Germline CDR1 and CDR2: SEHNR and FQNEAQ (reference sequence). V was pared by 5 bases and J by 1 base, with 2 bases of the junction left unmatched. The CDR3 is made up of 15 amino acids. The CDR3 bases are TGTGCCAGCAGCCCGGACAGGTCCTATAATTCACCCCTCCACTTT. This codes for CASSPDRSYNSPLHF. Variable domain in full (rest from reference TRBV7-9 and TRBJ1-6): DTGVSQNPRHKITKRGQNVTFRCDPISEHNRLYWYRQTLGQGPEFLTYFQNEAQLEKSRLLSDRFSAERPKGSFSTLEIQRTEQGDSAMYLCASSPDRSYNSPLHFGNGTRLTVT.

V and J are TRBV14 and TRBJ2-2; possible D gene TRBD1, 6 bases. This CDR3 is 15 amino acids long. CDR1 and CDR2 (germline): SGHDN, FVKESK. V lost 4 bases to trimming and J lost 2 bases, with 11 bases between them. CDR3 protein: CASSRLQGNTGELFF. The CDR3 region has the DNA TGTGCCAGCAGCCGCCTACAGGGAAACACCGGGGAGCTGTTTTTT.

Of note for this clone: The same CDR3 arises from other DNA sequences in this sample as well. The gene calls are TRBV6-1 and TRBJ2-7; 7 bases line up with TRBD1. Germline trimming cut 6 bases from V and 1 base from J; bases unmatched to any gene: 0. Germline CDR1 and CDR2: MNHNS and SASEGT. CDR3 length: 12 residues. The CDR3 coding sequence is TGTGCCAGCAGGACAGGGTCCTACGAGCAGTACTTC. Protein product: CASRTGSYEQYF.

The J gene is TRBJ2-6, the V gene TRBV9; TRBD1 matches 8 bases. The germline V gene encodes CDR1 SGDLS and CDR2 YYNGEE. The CDR3 consists of 15 residues. V was pared by 7 bases and J by 0 bases, with 3 bases of the junction left unmatched. CDR3 coding DNA: TGTGCCAGCGGACAGGGATTCTCTGGGGCCAACGTCCTGACTTTC. Residues: CASGQGFSGANVLTF.

The V and J genes are TRBV29-1 and TRBJ1-1, with D maybe TRBD1 (5 bases). V dropped 6 bases and J dropped 5 bases, with 16 bases sitting between them. CDR1 is SQVTM and CDR2 is ANQGSEA in the germline V gene. This CDR3 contains 13 residues. CDR3 bases: TGCAGCGTCCGGGACTCCAAGTGGACTGAAGCTTTCTTT. This codes for CSVRDSKWTEAFF.

The rearrangement joins TRBV7-6 to TRBJ2-7, with TRBD1 matching over 9 bases. CDR1 is SGHVS and CDR2 is FNYEAQ in the germline V gene. The V segment lost 5 bases and the J segment 6 bases; nucleotides outside the gene matches: 8. The CDR3 contains 14 residues. The CDR3 loop is CASSRTGVEGEQYF. The CDR3 nucleotides are TGTGCCAGCAGCCGGACAGGGGTTGAAGGCGAGCAGTACTTC.

The chain joins TRBV9 to TRBJ1-1; possible D gene TRBD1, 5 bases. Germline V lookup: CDR1 SGDLS, CDR2 YYNGEE. Trimming left V 2 bases short and J 6 bases short, with 11 bases between. CDR3 length: 13 residues. The CDR3, as DNA: TGTGCCAGCAGCGTGGGGGGTTCGTCTGAAGCTTTCTTT. Translating gives CASSVGGSSEAFF.

The chain uses TRBV11-2 and TRBJ2-7; TRBD1 aligns across 8 bases. CDR1 is SGHAT and CDR2 is FQNNGV in the germline V gene. J lost 3 bases, V lost 2 bases, and 0 bases had no gene match. The CDR3 extends over 13 amino acids. This CDR3 is CASSLTGGYEQYF. The DNA for the CDR3 is TGTGCCAGCAGCTTAACAGGGGGCTACGAGCAGTACTTC.

This rearrangement joins TRBV19 to TRBJ2-5; D unclear. This CDR3 contains 11 residues. Germline lookup yields CDR1 LNHDA and CDR2 SQIVND (reference sequence). The V end lost 3 bases, the J end lost 6 bases, and 5 bases lay between the germline ends. Here the CDR3 DNA reads TGTGCCAGTAGTATCCAGAAGACCCAGTACTTC. Its protein product is CASSIQKTQYF.

The chain is built from TRBV11-2 and TRBJ2-2; D gene uncertain. V was shortened by 4 bases and J by 4 bases, with 10 bases between the two germline ends. Germline V gives CDR1 SGHAT, CDR2 FQNNGV. The CDR3 consists of 14 residues. The CDR3 reads CASSYDTATGELFF. The CDR3 region has the DNA TGTGCCAGCAGCTACGACACCGCCACCGGGGAGCTGTTTTTT.

The chain couples TRBV30 to TRBJ1-3; possible D gene TRBD1, 5 bases. The germline V gene encodes CDR1 GTSNPN and CDR2 SVGIG (reference sequence). This CDR3 region has 14 residues. DNA of the CDR3: TGTGCTTATAACCTGGGGCAGACAGGAAACACCATATATTTT. Protein product: CAYNLGQTGNTIYF.

With regard to this clone: Its ends do not fully match the called genes, so a read error is possible. CDR3 coding DNA: TGTGCCAGCTCCCCCGGCGGGAGCTCCGACAATGAGCAGTTCTTC. The encoded protein is CASSPGGSSDNEQFF. The V gene is TRBV18, the J gene TRBJ2-1; 7 positions match TRBD2. The CDR3 contains 15 residues. Germline V CDR1 and CDR2: KGHSH, LQKENI.

The V call is TRBV19, the J call TRBJ2-5; 10 bases map to TRBD2. CDR1 and CDR2 from the germline V gene are LNHDA and SQIVND (reference sequence). The CDR3 has 15 residues. J was trimmed by 1 base and V by 6 bases; bases with no gene match: 5. The chain's CDR3 is CASRNSGGTQETQYF. For the CDR3, the DNA is TGTGCCAGTAGGAATAGCGGGGGGACCCAAGAGACCCAGTACTTC.

V is TRBV7-9 and J is TRBJ1-4, with TRBD1 matching over 8 bases. J was trimmed by 0 bases and V by 6 bases; bases with no gene match: 6. From germline, CDR1 is SEHNR and CDR2 FQNEAQ (reference sequence). The CDR3 spans 16 residues. This chain's CDR3 is CASSRQGRATNEKLFF. The CDR3 DNA reads TGTGCCAGCAGTAGACAGGGGAGAGCAACTAATGAAAAACTGTTTTTT.

The chain uses TRBV7-3 and TRBJ2-2; D perhaps matches TRBD1 (6 bases). Trimming took off 5 bases at V and 7 bases at J, with 14 bases between the two ends. In germline, CDR1 is SGHTA, CDR2 FQGTGA. The CDR3 sequence is 14 residues long. The CDR3 loop reads CASSQTGVGGELFF. The CDR3 coding sequence is TGTGCCAGCAGCCAGACAGGCGTGGGCGGGGAGCTGTTTTTT.

The J gene is TRBJ2-7, the V gene TRBV30; 7 nucleotides match TRBD1. The CDR3 is 12 residues long. V shed 2 bases, J shed 6 bases, and the junction held 4 bases outside the gene matches. The germline V gene has CDR1 GTSNPN and CDR2 SVGIG (reference sequence). The CDR3 nucleotides read TGTGCCTGGAGTCAAGGGGGCGCCGAGCAGTACTTC. It is translated as CAWSQGGAEQYF. Combining the CDR3 with reference TRBV30 and TRBJ2-7 gives the whole variable domain SQTIHQWPATLVQPVGSPLSLECTVEGTSNPNLYWYRQAAGRGLQLLFYSVGIGQISSEVPQNLSASRPQDRQFILSSKKLLLSDSGFYLCAWSQGGAEQYFGPGTRLTVT.

The chain joins TRBV30 to TRBJ2-7, with 7 positions matching TRBD2. CDR1 is GTSNPN and CDR2 is SVGIG in the germline V gene (reference sequence). CDR3 length: 13 residues. Unmatched junction bases numbered 6, after V lost 2 bases and J lost 5 bases. DNA of the CDR3: TGTGCCTGGAGTTTGGGACGGGAGGACGAGCAGTACTTC. This codes for CAWSLGREDEQYF.

J is TRBJ2-1 and V is TRBV5-1, with 7 bases matching TRBD2. Germline V CDR1 and CDR2: SGHRS, YFSETQ. The CDR3 sequence is 13 residues long. V trimming: 1 base; J trimming: 7 bases; junction bases outside the gene matches: 2. This CDR3 reads CASSLSGVNEQFF. The CDR3 nucleotides read TGCGCCAGCAGCTTGAGCGGGGTAAATGAGCAGTTCTTC.

The rearrangement uses TRBV4-2 and TRBJ2-5; D is unclear. Trimming stripped 1 base from V and 2 bases from J, with 17 bases between. Germline V CDR1 and CDR2: LGHNA, YNFKEQ. There are 17 residues in the CDR3. The CDR3 DNA reads TGTGCCAGCAGCCAAGCTGCTAATGCGGCGGCACAAGAGACCCAGTACTTC. This sequence encodes CASSQAANAAAQETQYF.

The CDR3 DNA reads TGTGCCAGCAGTTTTTGGGCAGACCTAACCCAGCATTTT. It encodes CASSFWADLTQHF. The J gene is TRBJ1-5, the V gene TRBV28; the D is unclear. Trimming pared 3 bases from V and 11 bases from J, leaving 14 bases between. From germline, CDR1 is MDHEN and CDR2 SYDVKM. This CDR3 spans 13 amino acids.

V is TRBV5-4 and J is TRBJ2-7; 8 bases fit TRBD2. The CDR3 extends over 15 amino acids. CDR1 is SGHNT, CDR2 YYREEE, per germline (reference sequence). V was clipped by 4 bases and J by 1 base; unmatched bases: 7. The CDR3 nucleotides read TGTGCCAGCAGCCCGGGGGGGTCCTATTCCTACGAGCAGTACTTC. It translates to CASSPGGSYSYEQYF.

J is TRBJ1-1 and V is TRBV5-1, with 7 bases identical to TRBD1. This CDR3 has 13 residues. The V and J ends lost 1 base and 8 bases, in that order; junction bases with no gene match: 5. Germline assignment: CDR1 SGHRS and CDR2 YFSETQ. The CDR3 sequence: CASSLYRGAEAFF. The CDR3 DNA follows: TGCGCCAGCAGCTTGTACAGGGGTGCCGAAGCTTTCTTT.

The rearrangement links TRBV7-6 to TRBJ2-7, with TRBD2 matching 12 bases. Trimming at V came to 4 bases and at J to 6 bases, leaving 10 bases not matched to a gene. Germline CDR1 is SGHVS and CDR2 is FNYEAQ. The CDR3 is 16 amino acids. The CDR3 DNA reads TGTGCCAGCAGCTCCGAGACTAGCGGGGGCCCCGGCGAGCAGTACTTC. It translates to CASSSETSGGPGEQYF.

The DNA of the CDR3 is TGTGCCAGCAGCCCTGCGGGGGTTGGGCAGCCCCAGCATTTT. This translates into CASSPAGVGQPQHF. J is TRBJ1-5 and V is TRBV28; a weak D match, TRBD1 (5 bases). The V and J ends lost 6 bases and 7 bases respectively, with 16 bases between them. The V gene's germline CDR1 is MDHEN and CDR2 SYDVKM. This CDR3 comprises 14 residues.

The chain links TRBV27 to TRBJ1-1; D not resolved. Germline lookup yields CDR1 MNHEY and CDR2 SMNVEV (reference sequence). The CDR3 extends over 16 amino acids. V lost 4 bases to trimming and J lost 0 bases, with 15 bases between them. This chain's CDR3 is CASSSALGRVNTEAFF. The CDR3 DNA reads TGTGCCAGCAGTTCAGCCCTAGGGAGGGTGAACACTGAAGCTTTCTTT.

The chain combines TRBV5-1 with TRBJ2-4; the D is unclear. Germline V gene lookup returns CDR1 SGHRS and CDR2 YFSETQ. Between the trimmed V and J ends, which lost 2 bases and 9 bases, there was a span of 15 bases. The CDR3 loop spans 14 amino acids. The CDR3 DNA sequence: TGCGCCAGCAGCTTAGAGGCTCCCGGATCCATTCAGTACTTC. Encoded protein: CASSLEAPGSIQYF.